The 30 T cell receptor beta chains given below trace back to one sample, sequenced in a study of glioma-infiltrating T cells after dendritic cell vaccination (dated by TCRdb to about 2016). Receptor libraries were prepared by the immunoSEQ multiplex PCR assay. In its TCRdb copy, this immuneACCESS table keeps in-frame sequences only and misses some clones. Where compared with another copy, unresolved V genes explain less than half of these, and the others have no known cause. The sample records roughly 85,000 clones, approximately 81% of which are singletons. Around 9.3% of the sample is taken by the ten largest. The time point label corresponds to: after dendritic cell vaccination, including at tumor progression/relapse. This specimen consisted of blood, obtained after dendritic cell vaccination. Every receptor here comes from a human donor with glioblastoma.

This clone was counted once. This chain uses TRBV28 with TRBJ2-1, with D possibly TRBD1 on 6 matching bases. Germline V gene sequence: CDR1 MDHEN, CDR2 SYDVKM. V gave up 6 bases and J gave up 6 bases, with 15 bases separating them. The CDR3 is 14 amino acids. CDR3 nucleotides: TGTGCCAGCAGGTTACCCGGGACATCCAATGAGCAGTTCTTC. Its protein is CASRLPGTSNEQFF.

The chain uses TRBV7-9 and TRBJ1-1, with D perhaps TRBD1 (6 bases). Per the germline V gene, CDR1 is SEHNR and CDR2 is FQNEAQ (reference sequence). V gave up 5 bases and J gave up 4 bases, with 14 bases separating them. The CDR3 length is 14 residues. CDR3 sequence: CASSQEGVGTEAFF. CDR3 nucleotide sequence: TGTGCCAGCAGCCAAGAGGGGGTGGGCACTGAAGCTTTCTTT.

The V call is TRBV27, the J call TRBJ1-4; 9 bases are shared with TRBD1. The germline V gene encodes CDR1 MNHEY and CDR2 SMNVEV (reference sequence). The V gene end was trimmed by 2 bases and the J gene end by 4 bases; junction bases not matched to a gene: 11. The CDR3 consists of 18 residues. This chain's CDR3 is CASSLGTGRFGNNEKLFF. CDR3 DNA: TGTGCCAGCAGTTTAGGGACAGGGCGGTTTGGCAATAATGAAAAACTGTTTTTT.

The V and J genes are TRBV7-2 and TRBJ2-1; 10 bases fit TRBD2. CDR3 length equals 18 residues. Germline CDR1 SGHTA, CDR2 FQGNSA. Trimming removed 9 bases from V and 4 bases from J; junction bases left unmatched: 18. Here the CDR3 reads CASNEPSGRASYYNEQFF. CDR3 in DNA: TGTGCCAGTAACGAACCAAGCGGGAGGGCCTCGTATTACAATGAGCAGTTCTTC.

The chain recombines TRBV10-3 with TRBJ2-3, with D uncertain. V shed 3 bases and J shed 5 bases, with 15 bases lying between them. CDR1 and CDR2 from the germline V gene are ENHRY and SYGVKD. This CDR3 region has 15 residues. This CDR3 reads CAISEEASVIDTQYF. The CDR3 region has the DNA TGTGCCATCAGTGAAGAGGCCAGCGTTATAGATACGCAGTATTTT.

This clone was detected only once. CDR3 nucleotide sequence: TGTGCCAGCAGCTTGGGGGACTTGTGGACGGGCTATGGCTACACCTTC. Its translation is CASSLGDLWTGYGYTF. This chain links TRBV5-6 with TRBJ1-2; TRBD1 is a possible D gene (5 bases). The V end lost 0 bases, the J end lost 4 bases, and 16 bases lay between the germline ends. The CDR3 loop spans 16 amino acids. Germline assignment: CDR1 SGHDT and CDR2 YYEEEE.

The chain couples TRBV9 to TRBJ1-1; 9 positions match TRBD1. V was pared by 0 bases and J by 4 bases, with 4 bases of the junction left unmatched. The CDR3 is 15 amino acids. The germline V gene has CDR1 SGDLS and CDR2 YYNGEE. The CDR3 is CASSVDGTGLTEAFF. The CDR3 nucleotides are TGTGCCAGCAGCGTAGATGGGACAGGGCTCACTGAAGCTTTCTTT. Full variable domain (rest looked up from reference TRBV9 and TRBJ1-1): DSGVTQTPKHLITATGQRVTLRCSPRSGDLSVYWYQQSLDQGLQFLIQYYNGEERAKGNILERFSAQQFPDLHSELNLSSLELGDSALYFCASSVDGTGLTEAFFGQGTRLTVV.

This clone was recorded a few times. V gene TRBV10-2 combines with J gene TRBJ2-2, with TRBD1 matching over 9 bases. The CDR3 is 15 amino acids. Germline V gives CDR1 WSHSY, CDR2 SAAADI. Losses at the gene ends were 2 bases for V and 6 bases for J; bases not matched to a gene: 4. CDR3 protein: CASSETGGPAGELFF. The CDR3, as DNA: TGCGCCAGCAGTGAGACAGGGGGCCCGGCCGGGGAGCTGTTTTTT.

A single count supports this clone. The V gene is TRBV27, the J gene TRBJ2-1, with 8 bases fitting TRBD1. The CDR3 covers 15 residues. V shed 3 bases, J shed 10 bases, and the junction held 11 bases outside the gene matches. CDR1 MNHEY and CDR2 SMNVEV come from the germline V gene (reference sequence). Written as DNA, the CDR3 is TGTGCCAGCAGTTTCCAGGGGGCCGGTTTTGAGGAGCAGTTCTTC. Residues: CASSFQGAGFEEQFF.

About this clone: Other DNA sequences in this sample translate to the same CDR3. The CDR3 reads CASSFRGEKLFF. The CDR3 DNA is TGTGCCAGCAGTTTCAGGGGTGAAAAACTGTTTTTT. V usage is TRBV28 and J usage is TRBJ1-4, with D tentatively TRBD1 (6 bases). The V end lost 3 bases, the J end lost 7 bases, and 6 bases lay between the germline ends. The CDR3 is 12 amino acids. CDR1 and CDR2 (germline): MDHEN, SYDVKM.

The J gene is TRBJ2-7, the V gene TRBV7-6; 11 bases agree with TRBD1. CDR1 is SGHVS and CDR2 is FNYEAQ in the germline V gene. The ends lost 5 bases at V and 6 bases at J; junction bases unmatched: 3. This CDR3 region has 13 residues. CDR3 nucleotide sequence: TGTGCCAGCAGCAGGACAGGGGGCCTCGAGCAGTACTTC. Protein product: CASSRTGGLEQYF.

This clone has just one count. This chain links TRBV6-1 with TRBJ1-4; D is possibly TRBD1 (5 bases). The V end was cut by 7 bases, the J end by 8 bases, with 14 bases between. The germline CDR1 and CDR2 sequences are MNHNS and SASEGT. The CDR3 is 13 amino acids. CDR3 coding DNA: TGTGCCAGCACTCTGGCCGGGGGGGAAAAACTGTTTTTT. Residues: CASTLAGGEKLFF.

The V call is TRBV18, the J call TRBJ2-3; 7 positions match TRBD1. Germline-derived CDR1 and CDR2 are KGHSH and LQKENI. The CDR3 is 14 residues long. V lost 5 bases and J lost 0; bases outside the gene matches: 2. The CDR3 here is CASSKGQSTDTQYF. As DNA, the CDR3 is TGTGCCAGCTCAAAGGGACAGAGCACAGATACGCAGTATTTT. Based on the CDR3 plus reference TRBV18 and TRBJ2-3, the full variable domain is NAGVMQNPRHLVRRRGQEARLRCSPMKGHSHVYWYRQLPEEGLKFMVYLQKENIIDESGMPKERFSAEFPKEGPSILRIQQVVRGDSAAYFCASSKGQSTDTQYFGPGTRLTVL.

The chain carries TRBV10-1 and TRBJ2-3; possible D gene TRBD2, 6 bases. The CDR3 runs 15 residues. Germline CDR1 is WNHNN and CDR2 is SYGVQD (reference sequence). Trimming pared 1 base from V and 4 bases from J, leaving 12 bases between. The CDR3 here is CASSEWGENSDTQYF. CDR3 DNA sequence: TGCGCCAGCAGTGAGTGGGGGGAGAATTCAGATACGCAGTATTTT.

The chain recombines TRBV2 with TRBJ2-1; 13 bases are a match to TRBD2. CDR3 length: 19 amino acids. V lost 6 bases and J lost 5; bases outside the gene matches: 16. From germline, CDR1 is SNHLY and CDR2 FYNNEI. In nucleotides, the CDR3 is TGTGCCAGCAGAGGCGACATACTAGCGGGAGGGCCGGGTCACAATGAGCAGTTCTTC. Protein product: CASRGDILAGGPGHNEQFF.

This chain links TRBV7-2 with TRBJ1-1; 9 bases line up with TRBD1. The V segment lost 1 base and the J segment 7 bases; nucleotides outside the gene matches: 4. The CDR3 is 14 amino acids. Germline V gene data show CDR1 as SGHTA and CDR2 as FQGNSA. The CDR3: CASSLVGTGSEAFF. The CDR3 DNA reads TGTGCCAGCAGCTTAGTAGGGACAGGGAGTGAAGCTTTCTTT. Full variable domain (missing parts from reference TRBV7-2 and TRBJ1-1): GAGVSQSPSNKVTEKGKDVELRCDPISGHTALYWYRQSLGQGLEFLIYFQGNSAPDKSGLPSDRFSAERTGGSVSTLTIQRTQQEDSAVYLCASSLVGTGSEAFFGQGTRLTVV.

This chain joins TRBV23-1 and TRBJ2-7; the match to TRBD1 covers 12 bases. TRBV23-1 is an open reading frame, and its role is uncertain. V shed 0 bases, J shed 5 bases, and the junction held 2 bases outside the gene matches. The CDR3 sequence is 15 residues long. The CDR3 here is CASSQSRDRGHEQYF. The CDR3 DNA follows: TGCGCCAGCAGTCAATCCCGGGACAGGGGGCACGAGCAGTACTTC.

This clone was counted only a few times. The rearrangement joins TRBV2 to TRBJ1-2, with 8 bases matching TRBD1. This CDR3 is 16 amino acids long. The junction had 13 bases not matched to a gene; V was cut back by 7 bases and J by 3 bases. Germline V lookup: CDR1 SNHLY, CDR2 FYNNEI. This chain's CDR3 is CASTGQGRGGHYGYTF. The CDR3 nucleotides read TGTGCCAGCACAGGACAGGGACGAGGAGGGCACTATGGCTACACCTTC.

V usage is TRBV27 and J usage is TRBJ1-2; 7 positions agree with TRBD1. The V gene end was trimmed by 4 bases and the J gene end by 2 bases; junction bases not matched to a gene: 4. This CDR3 is 14 amino acids long. Germline V gene data show CDR1 as MNHEY and CDR2 as SMNVEV (reference sequence). CDR3 sequence (DNA): TGTGCCAGCAGTTGGACAGGTGAAAACTATGGCTACACCTTC. It yields the protein CASSWTGENYGYTF.

V is TRBV7-2 and J is TRBJ2-2; 9 bases are a match to TRBD1. CDR1 is SGHTA, CDR2 FQGNSA, per germline. With V trimmed by 1 base and J by 1 base, 4 bases remained unmatched. The CDR3 is 17 amino acids. In nucleotides, the CDR3 is TGTGCCAGCAGCTTAGACCGGGACAGGGTGAACACCGGGGAGCTGTTTTTT. Residues: CASSLDRDRVNTGELFF.

The CDR3 nucleotides read TGTGCCAGCACCAAAGGCGGCGGGAGGACAGATACGCAGTATTTT. This translates into CASTKGGGRTDTQYF. The chain joins TRBV6-5 to TRBJ2-3; the match to TRBD2 covers 8 bases. The germline gives CDR1 MNHEY, CDR2 SVGAGI. CDR3 size: 15 residues. Germline trimming cut 7 bases from V and 3 bases from J; bases unmatched to any gene: 9.

V is TRBV9 and J is TRBJ1-2, with 8 bases fitting TRBD1. Unmatched junction bases numbered 6, after V lost 0 bases and J lost 8 bases. This CDR3 has 14 residues. Germline CDR1 SGDLS, CDR2 YYNGEE. Here the CDR3 reads CASSVGQGAWGYTF. CDR3 sequence (DNA): TGTGCCAGCAGCGTAGGGCAGGGGGCATGGGGCTACACCTTC. The complete variable domain, with remaining parts taken from reference TRBV9 and TRBJ1-2, reads DSGVTQTPKHLITATGQRVTLRCSPRSGDLSVYWYQQSLDQGLQFLIQYYNGEERAKGNILERFSAQQFPDLHSELNLSSLELGDSALYFCASSVGQGAWGYTFGSGTRLTVV.

This chain joins TRBV5-4 and TRBJ2-7; TRBD2 matches 12 bases. Trimming at V came to 5 bases and at J to 3 bases, leaving 6 bases not matched to a gene. Germline V gene data show CDR1 as SGHNT and CDR2 as YYREEE (reference sequence). There are 15 residues in the CDR3. The CDR3 nucleotides read TGTGCCAGCAGTTACGGACTAGCGGGGAACTACGAGCAGTACTTC. Translating it yields CASSYGLAGNYEQYF.

This chain joins TRBV5-4 and TRBJ2-7; 9 bases are a match to TRBD2. The CDR3 runs to 16 residues. Per germline, CDR1 SGHNT and CDR2 YYREEE (reference sequence). J was trimmed by 1 base and V by 4 bases; bases with no gene match: 9. CDR3 sequence reads: CASSPGLAKGSYEQYF. In nucleotides, the CDR3 is TGTGCCAGCAGCCCCGGACTAGCGAAAGGTTCCTACGAGCAGTACTTC.

The chain couples TRBV19 to TRBJ1-5; no clear D gene. From germline, CDR1 is LNHDA and CDR2 SQIVND (reference sequence). The CDR3 has 12 residues. V was clipped by 7 bases and J by 6 bases, with 10 bases between them. CDR3 sequence reads: CASNFGRQPQHF. The CDR3 nucleotides are TGTGCCAGTAACTTTGGGCGTCAGCCCCAGCATTTT. The complete variable domain, with remaining parts taken from reference TRBV19 and TRBJ1-5, reads DGGITQSPKYLFRKEGQNVTLSCEQNLNHDAMYWYRQDPGQGLRLIYYSQIVNDFQKGDIAEGYSVSREKKESFPLTVTSAQKNPTAFYLCASNFGRQPQHFGDGTRLSIL.

The chain couples TRBV4-2 to TRBJ2-3; 13 nucleotides line up with TRBD2. J gave up 2 bases and V 0 bases, and 17 bases lay outside the gene matches. The CDR3 runs to 22 residues. Germline V CDR1 and CDR2: LGHNA, YNFKEQ. In DNA form, the CDR3 reads TGTGCCAGCAGCCAAGATCTGGGACTAGCGGGGAGAGAAATATTCTACACAGATACGCAGTATTTT. It translates to CASSQDLGLAGREIFYTDTQYF.

The chain employs TRBV5-8 and TRBJ2-2; D is perhaps TRBD1 (5 bases). Germline V gene lookup returns CDR1 SGHTS and CDR2 YDEGEE. The CDR3 runs to 14 residues. Trimming stripped 0 bases from V and 7 bases from J, with 10 bases between. Written as DNA, the CDR3 is TGTGCCAGCAGCTTGGTTAGGGGCAGCGGGGAGCTGTTTTTT. Protein sequence: CASSLVRGSGELFF.

The chain joins TRBV29-1 to TRBJ2-7, with 10 bases matching TRBD1. The CDR3 has 15 residues. V trimming: 6 bases; J trimming: 2 bases; junction bases outside the gene matches: 10. The germline V gene encodes CDR1 SQVTM and CDR2 ANQGSEA. In DNA, the CDR3 is TGCAGCGTCCCCGGTTGGGACAGGGGTACCTACGAGCAGTACTTC. Residues: CSVPGWDRGTYEQYF.

The rearrangement links TRBV19 to TRBJ2-5, with a weak D call TRBD2 (6 bases). This CDR3 region has 16 residues. Germline V gene data show CDR1 as LNHDA and CDR2 as SQIVND (reference sequence). Trimming pared 6 bases from V and 5 bases from J, leaving 22 bases between. This CDR3 reads CASSLVGGPLRETQYF. The DNA for the CDR3 is TGTGCCAGTAGCCTCGTTGGAGGGCCGCTAAGGGAGACCCAGTACTTC.

This clone occurred a few times. This rearrangement joins TRBV6-6 to TRBJ1-1, with 7 bases that match TRBD1. The ends lost 2 bases at V and 3 bases at J; junction bases unmatched: 6. This CDR3 has 15 residues. Germline V gene data show CDR1 as MNHNY and CDR2 as SVGAGI (reference sequence). CDR3 DNA sequence: TGTGCCAGCAGTTACACAGACAGGGCGTACACTGAAGCTTTCTTT. The encoded protein is CASSYTDRAYTEAFF.